This T cell receptor beta chain is drawn from a study of cytomegalovirus exposure and HLA in healthy donors. CDR1 is MNHEY, CDR2 SMNVEV, per germline (reference sequence). Unmatched junction bases numbered 3, after V lost 5 bases and J lost 4 bases. This CDR3 has 13 amino acids. Turning to this clone: Its antigen is undetermined.

PCR involved 60 Vbeta and 13 Jbeta primers. Sequencing was performed with immunoSEQ multiplex PCR; in TCRdb, only in-frame clones are kept and a portion is missing. The profile shows around 190,000 clones, roughly four fifths of them singletons. Findings of the study overall: An analysis that came later showed most CMV-associated TCR beta chains appearing HLA-restricted. Researchers left out some V segments, among them TRBV6-2 and TRBV6-3, as indistinguishable. Researchers counted 164 TCR beta chains as cytomegalovirus-associated. The authors later found HLA-associated TCR beta chains more clonally expanded than equally common others.

The chain carries TRBV27 and TRBJ2-5, with 8 bases matching TRBD1. The sample comprised PBMCs. The clonotype comes from a man younger than 35 in good health and CMV-seronegative. CDR3 loop: CASSPDRGETQYF. CDR3 sequence (DNA): TGTGCCAGCAGTCCTGACAGGGGAGAGACCCAGTACTTC.